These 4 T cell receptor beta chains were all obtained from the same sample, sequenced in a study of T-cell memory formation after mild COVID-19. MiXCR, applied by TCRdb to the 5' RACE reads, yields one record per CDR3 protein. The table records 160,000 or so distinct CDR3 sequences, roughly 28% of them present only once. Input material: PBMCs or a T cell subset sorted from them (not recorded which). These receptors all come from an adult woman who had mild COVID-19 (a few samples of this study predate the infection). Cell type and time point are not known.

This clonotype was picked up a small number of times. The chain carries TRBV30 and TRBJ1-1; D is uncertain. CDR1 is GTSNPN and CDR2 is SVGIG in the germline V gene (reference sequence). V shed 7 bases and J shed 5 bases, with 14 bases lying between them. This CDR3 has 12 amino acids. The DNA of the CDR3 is TGTGCCTTGCTGCCTGTTGGGACTGAAGCTTTCTTT. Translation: CALLPVGTEAFF. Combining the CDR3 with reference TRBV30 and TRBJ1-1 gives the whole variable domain SQTIHQWPATLVQPVGSPLSLECTVEGTSNPNLYWYRQAAGRGLQLLFYSVGIGQISSEVPQNLSASRPQDRQFILSSKKLLLSDSGFYLCALLPVGTEAFFGQGTRLTVV.

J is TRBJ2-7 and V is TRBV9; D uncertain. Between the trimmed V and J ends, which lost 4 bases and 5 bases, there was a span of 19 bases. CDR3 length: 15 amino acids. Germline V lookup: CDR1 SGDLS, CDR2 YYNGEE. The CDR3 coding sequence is TGTGCCAGCAGCCCCCGAGTCGGAACTACTAACGAGCAGTACTTC. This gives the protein CASSPRVGTTNEQYF. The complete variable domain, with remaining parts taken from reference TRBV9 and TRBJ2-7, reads DSGVTQTPKHLITATGQRVTLRCSPRSGDLSVYWYQQSLDQGLQFLIQYYNGEERAKGNILERFSAQQFPDLHSELNLSSLELGDSALYFCASSPRVGTTNEQYFGPGTRLTVT.

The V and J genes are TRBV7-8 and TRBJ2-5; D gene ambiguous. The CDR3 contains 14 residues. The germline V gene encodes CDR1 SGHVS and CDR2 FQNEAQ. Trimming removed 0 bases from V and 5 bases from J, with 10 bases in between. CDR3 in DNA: TGTGCCAGCAGCTTAGCCCCTTTGATGGAGACCCAGTACTTC. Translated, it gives CASSLAPLMETQYF.

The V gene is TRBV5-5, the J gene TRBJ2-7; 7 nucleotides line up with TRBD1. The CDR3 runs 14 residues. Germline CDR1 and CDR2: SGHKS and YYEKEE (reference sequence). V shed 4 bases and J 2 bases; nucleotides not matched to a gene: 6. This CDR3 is CASSRQGVPYEQYF. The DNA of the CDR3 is TGTGCCAGCAGCAGACAGGGTGTCCCCTACGAGCAGTACTTC.